This T cell receptor beta chain is drawn from a study of response to subunit inactivated influenza vaccine. One entry per CDR3 protein, called by TCRdb with MiXCR from the RT-PCR reads. The sample lists about 800,000 distinct CDR3 sequences, about 20% occurring once. Germline V lookup: CDR1 LGHNA, CDR2 YNFKEQ. Trimming shortened V by 5 bases and J by 1 base, and 14 bases separated the two germline ends. This CDR3 is 15 amino acids long. The table lists this clonotype with a few counts. Its antigen is not identified. Study-wide points: Authors suggested that a seasonal influenza vaccination recruits few new T cells each time.

The sample was PBMCs from blood, taken about 5 days after vaccination. The V gene is TRBV4-2, the J gene TRBJ1-1, with no clear D. This sequence originates from a man aged 50 or older who received an inactivated influenza vaccine. The CDR3 coding sequence is TGTGCCAGCAGCACCTCCGCGGGGTCGAACACTGAAGCTTTCTTT. The encoded protein is CASSTSAGSNTEAFF.